This is a list of T cell receptor beta chains from one sample in a study of neurological immune-mediated disorders. Using its own MiXCR run on the 5' RACE reads, TCRdb lists one record per CDR3 protein. Of about 38,000 distinct CDR3 sequences listed, roughly 10% were seen once; the top ten hold around 3.9%. Sequencing used PBMCs. The receptor set was obtained from a man in his sixties with HTLV-1-associated myelopathy (HAM/TSP). CDR3s include the opening cysteine and the closing phenylalanine or tryptophan. A D gene is named only where the DNA matches it firmly. Only some rows state a clone size, as once, few, many or a class for expanded clones.

j_gene,abundance,v_gene,d_gene,CDR3nt,CDR3aa
TRBJ1-1,-,TRBV20-1,-,TGCAGTGCTCCCCAGGACGCTAAGCTCACTGAAGCTTTCTTT,CSAPQDAKLTEAFF
TRBJ2-7,many,TRBV7-9,-,TGTGCCAGCAGCTTAGAGGGGACACCTGGGGAGCAGTACTTC,CASSLEGTPGEQYF
TRBJ2-5,many,TRBV2,TRBD2,TGTGCCAGCGGGGGACTAGCGGGGCAAGAGACCCAGTACTTC,CASGGLAGQETQYF
TRBJ1-3,many,TRBV18,-,TGTGCCAGCTCCCGGCAGGGCTCTGGAAACACCATATATTTT,CASSRQGSGNTIYF
TRBJ2-1,-,TRBV5-1,TRBD2,TGCGCCAGCAGCTTGGAGTATACTAGCGTGAGCCACCGGGACTACAATGAGCAGTTCTTC,CASSLEYTSVSHRDYNEQFF
TRBJ1-3,many,TRBV6-6,TRBD1,TGTGCCAGCCTTCAGACAGGGCCCTCTGGAAACACCATATATTTT,CASLQTGPSGNTIYF
TRBJ1-5,-,TRBV16,TRBD1,TGTGCCAGCAGCCCCGGACAGGTCCATCAGCCCCAGCATTTT,CASSPGQVHQPQHF
TRBJ1-4,many,TRBV5-1,-,TGCGCCAGCAGCCCGGACAGAGAAAAACTGTTTTTT,CASSPDREKLFF
TRBJ2-1,many,TRBV12-3/TRBV12-4,-,TGTGCCAGCTCCCGAGGAGGGTCCTACAATGAGCAGTTCTTC,CASSRGGSYNEQFF
TRBJ2-3,many,TRBV5-1,-,TGCGCCAGCAGCTCTCCGACTCCAGATACGCAGTATTTT,CASSSPTPDTQYF
TRBJ2-3,many,TRBV20-1,-,TGCAGTGCCCACGGGCCCGACACAGATACGCAGTATTTT,CSAHGPDTDTQYF
TRBJ2-1,many,TRBV10-3,TRBD2,TGTGCCATCAGTGAGTCGGGACTAGCGGGAGAAGGTCTAGTTGAGCAGTTCTTC,CAISESGLAGEGLVEQFF
TRBJ2-7,many,TRBV29-1,-,TGCAGCGTTTCCGGACTCGGGAACCCCTACGAGCAGTACTTC,CSVSGLGNPYEQYF
TRBJ2-6,many,TRBV20-1,-,TGCAGTGCTAGAGAGGGGAGCTCTGGGGCCAACGTCCTGACTTTC,CSAREGSSGANVLTF
TRBJ2-4,many,TRBV20-1,-,TGCAGTGCTAGAAACGGGGACATTCAGTACTTC,CSARNGDIQYF
TRBJ2-7,many,TRBV9,TRBD1,TGTGCCAGCAGCGTAGTCGTGACAGGGTGGAACTACGAGCAGTACTTC,CASSVVVTGWNYEQYF